Detailed here is one T cell receptor (beta chain). V gave up 0 bases and J gave up 0 bases, with 10 bases separating them. Germline CDR1 and CDR2: SGHRS and YFSETQ. The CDR3 has 16 amino acids. The source of the sample is a study of T cell changes during pregnancy in multiple sclerosis. The repertoire was sequenced with immunoSEQ multiplex PCR; TCRdb's copy has only in-frame clones and lacks some. The sample records 84,000 or so clones, approximately 94% being singletons. The chain couples TRBV5-1 to TRBJ2-1; D unclear. The TCR originated in a female donor with multiple sclerosis, enrolled in a pregnancy study. The source material was peripheral blood, sampled in the third trimester of pregnancy. The CDR3 DNA sequence: TGCGCCAGCAGCTTGGAGGTATACTACTCCTACAATGAGCAGTTCTTC. The encoded protein is CASSLEVYYSYNEQFF. The variable domain in full, completed from reference TRBV5-1 and TRBJ2-1, reads KAGVTQTPRYLIKTRGQQVTLSCSPISGHRSVSWYQQTPGQGLQFLFEYFSETQRNKGNFPGRFSGRQFSNSRSEMNVSTLELGDSALYLCASSLEVYYSYNEQFFGPGTRLTVL.